This T cell receptor (beta chain) was captured in a study of cytomegalovirus exposure and HLA in healthy donors. This PCR relied on a set of 60 Vbeta primers and 13 Jbeta primers. The data were produced by immunoSEQ multiplex PCR, yet TCRdb's version contains in-frame clones alone and is incomplete. The repertoire has 95,000 to 150,000 clones, roughly 76% of them found once; the top ten carry about 12%. This sequence originates from a woman aged 55 to 70 in good health and CMV-seropositive. Specimen: PBMCs.

The CDR3 region is CASKYSGGGSYEQYF. DNA of the CDR3: TGTGCCAGCAAATACTCAGGGGGCGGATCCTACGAGCAGTACTTC. This chain links TRBV27 with TRBJ2-7, with 8 bases fitting TRBD1. This CDR3 spans 15 amino acids. V was pared by 7 bases and J by 1 base, with 9 bases of the junction left unmatched. In germline, CDR1 is MNHEY, CDR2 SMNVEV (reference sequence).